A single T cell receptor beta chain is shown here with its context. What this receptor recognizes is not known. No much larger clonotype is one base removed from it; base qualities were not supplied. According to the germline V gene, CDR1 reads SGHVS and CDR2 reads FNYEAQ. V and J lose 1 base and 0 bases, and a span of 6 bases separates them. The CDR3, cysteine through phenylalanine, is 14 amino acids long. CDR3 DNA is the only sequence kept; it has 42 bases, read in frame from the first base. Before undergoing thyroid surgery, none of the patients had been given any kind of treatment. Using T-cell receptor beta sequencing, the researchers looked back retrospectively at clinical samples from patients, gathered between about 2012 and 2019. This entry comes from a study of metastatic and nonmetastatic thyroid tumors (dated by TCRdb to the early 2020s). Regarding the research as a whole: Repertoires were compared across peripheral blood and tumor or nodule tissue samples from malignant and benign thyroid patients. Results the study describes overall, beyond this receptor: TCR beta diversity was reported as significantly higher in malignant tumors than in benign nodules, in both blood and tumor samples.

Preparation of the library involved PCR. Reads for this sample came from an Illumina HiSeq 4000. High-throughput sequencing was used to profile the TCR beta-chain CDR3 region of every patient. The original pipeline was this. A classifier to discriminate distant-metastatic papillary thyroid cancer patients was built from CDR3 differences across clinicopathological groups. The Shannon index was used to measure repertoire diversity, and the Morisita-Horn index was used to measure how similar tumor and blood repertoires were. TCRdb trimmed the raw reads at Q25, called clones with MiXCR and kept productive beta chains. What appears here as the V and J calls and clone size reflects TCRdb's work, not the paper's. This sample lists some 15,000 clones; more than 20% were detected once. The ten largest clones capture approximately 11% of the sample.

The chain is assembled from TRBV7-6 and TRBJ1-1; the D gene cannot be resolved reliably. The sample was blood. This receptor was taken from a male donor with papillary thyroid cancer or a benign thyroid nodule (not recorded which). Some clones in this sample may be carry-over from other donors' samples. The CDR3 protein: CASSLEAVNTEAFF. The DNA sequence is given as TGTGCCAGCAGCTTAGAGGCGGTGAACACTGAAGCTTTCTTT.